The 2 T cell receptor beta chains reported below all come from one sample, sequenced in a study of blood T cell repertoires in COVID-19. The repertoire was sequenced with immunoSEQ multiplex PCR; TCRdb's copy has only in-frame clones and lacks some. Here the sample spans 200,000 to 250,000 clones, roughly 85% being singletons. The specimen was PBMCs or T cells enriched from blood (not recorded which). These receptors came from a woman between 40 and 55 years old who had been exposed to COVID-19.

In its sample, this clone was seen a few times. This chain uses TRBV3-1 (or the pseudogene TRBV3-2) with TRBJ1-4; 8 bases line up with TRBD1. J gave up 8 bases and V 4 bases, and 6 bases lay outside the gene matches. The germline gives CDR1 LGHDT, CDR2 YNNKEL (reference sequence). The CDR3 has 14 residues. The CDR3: CASSPLGTGEKLFF. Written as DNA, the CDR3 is TGTGCCAGCAGCCCCTTAGGGACAGGAGAAAAACTGTTTTTT.

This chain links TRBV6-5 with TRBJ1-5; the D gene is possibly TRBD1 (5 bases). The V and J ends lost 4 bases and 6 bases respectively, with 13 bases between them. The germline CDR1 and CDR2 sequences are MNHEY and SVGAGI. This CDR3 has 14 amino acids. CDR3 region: CASSLSRDGQPQHF. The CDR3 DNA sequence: TGTGCCAGCAGTTTGTCCAGGGATGGTCAGCCCCAGCATTTT.